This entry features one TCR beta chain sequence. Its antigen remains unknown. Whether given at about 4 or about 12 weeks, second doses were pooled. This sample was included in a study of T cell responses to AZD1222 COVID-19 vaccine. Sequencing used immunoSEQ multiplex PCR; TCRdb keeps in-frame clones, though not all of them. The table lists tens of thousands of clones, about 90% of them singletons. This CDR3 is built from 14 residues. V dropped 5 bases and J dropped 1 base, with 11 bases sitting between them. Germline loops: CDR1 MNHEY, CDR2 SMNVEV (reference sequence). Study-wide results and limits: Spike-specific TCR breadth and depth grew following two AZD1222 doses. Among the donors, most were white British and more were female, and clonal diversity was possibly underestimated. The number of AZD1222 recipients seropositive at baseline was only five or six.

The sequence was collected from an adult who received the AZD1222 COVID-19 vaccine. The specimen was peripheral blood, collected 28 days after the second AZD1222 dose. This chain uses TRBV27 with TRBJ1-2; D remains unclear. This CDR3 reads CASSVNRLNYGYTF. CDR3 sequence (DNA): TGTGCCAGCAGTGTCAATCGACTTAACTATGGCTACACCTTC.